What follows are 29 T cell receptor beta chains derived from one specimen sequenced in a study of T cell responses to AZD1222 COVID-19 vaccine. This table comes from immunoSEQ multiplex PCR, and its TCRdb copy is limited to in-frame clones, with some not included. Here the sample spans roughly 160,000 clones, about 90% being singletons. This sample comprised peripheral blood, obtained on day 0 of MenACWY control vaccination. The origin of the receptors is an adult in good health.

The rearrangement links TRBV6-4 to TRBJ2-2, with TRBD2 identical over 9 bases. Germline V gene data show CDR1 as MRHNA and CDR2 as SNTAGT. CDR3 size: 15 residues. V lost 5 bases, J lost 1 base, and 2 bases stayed unmatched. The CDR3 sequence is CASSQTSGNTGELFF. DNA of the CDR3: TGTGCCAGCAGTCAGACTAGCGGGAACACCGGGGAGCTGTTTTTT.

The chain joins TRBV7-2 to TRBJ2-5; tentatively, D is TRBD1 (5 bases). V lost 6 bases to trimming and J lost 10 bases, with 18 bases between them. The germline CDR1 and CDR2 sequences are SGHTA and FQGNSA. This CDR3 region has 13 residues. The CDR3 is CASSKESQGNQYF. In DNA form, the CDR3 reads TGTGCCAGCAGTAAAGAATCCCAGGGAAACCAGTACTTC.

The sample holds one count of this clone. This chain connects TRBV27 to TRBJ2-5; D not certain. Looked up from germline, CDR1 is MNHEY and CDR2 is SMNVEV (reference sequence). This CDR3 has 13 amino acids. Trimming shortened V by 3 bases and J by 2 bases, and 7 bases separated the two germline ends. In nucleotides, the CDR3 is TGTGCCAGCAGTTTTACGGGTCAAGAGACCCAGTACTTC. This gives the protein CASSFTGQETQYF.

The chain links TRBV7-2 to TRBJ1-4, with 7 bases that match TRBD1. V gave up 1 base and J gave up 10 bases; unmatched junction bases: 6. CDR1 and CDR2 (germline): SGHTA, FQGNSA. There are 14 residues in the CDR3. DNA of the CDR3: TGTGCCAGCAGCTTAGACAGGGGAGAGGGAAAACTGTTTTTT. It specifies CASSLDRGEGKLFF. Together with reference TRBV7-2 and TRBJ1-4, the CDR3 gives the full variable domain: GAGVSQSPSNKVTEKGKDVELRCDPISGHTALYWYRQSLGQGLEFLIYFQGNSAPDKSGLPSDRFSAERTGGSVSTLTIQRTQQEDSAVYLCASSLDRGEGKLFFGSGTQLSVL.

The sample holds a few counts of this clone. The V and J genes are TRBV4-1 and TRBJ2-2; D gene uncertain. Germline CDR1 MGHRA, CDR2 YSYEKL. V was shortened by 1 base and J by 7 bases, with 10 bases between the two germline ends. The CDR3 has 14 residues. As DNA, the CDR3 is TGCGCCAGCAGCCAAGTTCTAGTTGGCGGGGAGCTGTTTTTT. Amino acid sequence: CASSQVLVGGELFF.

The chain employs TRBV28 and TRBJ1-5, with TRBD1 identical over 7 bases. The V and J ends lost 5 bases and 2 bases, in that order; junction bases with no gene match: 6. This CDR3 comprises 15 residues. Germline CDR1 and CDR2: MDHEN and SYDVKM. Here the CDR3 reads CASSGGGSGNQPQHF. CDR3 in DNA: TGTGCCAGCAGTGGAGGGGGCTCGGGCAATCAGCCCCAGCATTTT.

The chain carries TRBV4-3 and TRBJ2-1; D might be TRBD2 (6 bases). The CDR3 contains 16 residues. The V and J ends lost 0 bases and 4 bases respectively, with 13 bases between them. Germline V gene data show CDR1 as LGHNA and CDR2 as YSLEER. CDR3 in DNA: TGCGCCAGCAGCCAAGATCGGGGAGGCGTTTACAATGAGCAGTTCTTC. Its protein is CASSQDRGGVYNEQFF.

This sequence joins TRBV10-2 and TRBJ2-5, with TRBD2 as a possible D gene (5 bases). Trimming stripped 7 bases from V and 0 bases from J, with 18 bases between. Germline-derived CDR1 and CDR2 are WSHSY and SAAADI. The CDR3 loop spans 16 amino acids. The CDR3 sequence is CASTIRREPYQETQYF. DNA of the CDR3: TGCGCCAGCACCATAAGACGGGAACCTTACCAAGAGACCCAGTACTTC.

The chain employs TRBV20-1 and TRBJ1-1, with D tentatively TRBD1 (5 bases). The CDR3 has 11 amino acids. Germline assignment: CDR1 DFQATT and CDR2 SNEGSKA (reference sequence). The CDR3 sequence is CIPGVSTEAFF. CDR3 nucleotide sequence: TGCATACCGGGGGTAAGCACTGAAGCTTTCTTT.

J is TRBJ2-3 and V is TRBV19, with 12 bases matching TRBD1. The CDR3 is 16 residues long. J was trimmed by 2 bases and V by 3 bases; bases with no gene match: 3. Germline V gives CDR1 LNHDA, CDR2 SQIVND (reference sequence). CDR3 DNA sequence: TGTGCCAGTAGTATTTTGGGACAGGGGGCCACAGATACGCAGTATTTT. Its translation: CASSILGQGATDTQYF.

V is TRBV11-2 and J is TRBJ2-7; TRBD1 matches 7 bases. This CDR3 comprises 15 residues. The V and J ends lost 5 bases and 1 base, in that order; junction bases with no gene match: 8. Per germline, CDR1 SGHAT and CDR2 FQNNGV. The CDR3 here is CASSPDRVISYEQYF. Written as DNA, the CDR3 is TGTGCCAGCAGCCCTGACAGGGTGATTTCCTACGAGCAGTACTTC.

The genes are TRBV18 and TRBJ2-7; D might be TRBD2 (6 bases). The germline V and J ends were trimmed by 0 bases and 6 bases, with 12 bases remaining between them. CDR3 length: 14 amino acids. In germline, CDR1 is KGHSH, CDR2 LQKENI. CDR3 bases: TGTGCCAGCTCACCACCGGGAGGTAGTATCGAGCAGTACTTC. The encoded protein is CASSPPGGSIEQYF.

This chain links TRBV19 with TRBJ2-1; 7 nucleotides line up with TRBD2. Germline values: CDR1 LNHDA, CDR2 SQIVND (reference sequence). V was clipped by 5 bases and J by 5 bases; unmatched bases: 9. The CDR3 covers 15 residues. DNA of the CDR3: TGTGCCAGTAGTGCGGGGGTGGTCGGGAACAATGAGCAGTTCTTC. Translating gives CASSAGVVGNNEQFF. The full variable domain, completed using reference TRBV19 and TRBJ2-1, is DGGITQSPKYLFRKEGQNVTLSCEQNLNHDAMYWYRQDPGQGLRLIYYSQIVNDFQKGDIAEGYSVSREKKESFPLTVTSAQKNPTAFYLCASSAGVVGNNEQFFGPGTRLTVL.

The CDR3 loop reads CASSDVRQVNEKLFF. The CDR3 DNA reads TGTGCCAGCAGTGATGTGCGGCAGGTGAATGAAAAACTGTTTTTT. The rearrangement joins TRBV25-1 to TRBJ1-4; unclear D gene. This CDR3 region has 15 residues. CDR1 and CDR2 from the germline V gene are MGHDK and SYGVNS. The V gene lost 3 bases and the J gene lost 5 bases, with 13 bases spanning the gap.

V usage is TRBV5-1 and J usage is TRBJ1-1; 9 bases align to TRBD1. The length of the CDR3 is 16 residues. Germline CDR1 and CDR2: SGHRS and YFSETQ. The V gene end was trimmed by 5 bases and the J gene end by 6 bases; junction bases not matched to a gene: 14. The CDR3 bases are TGCGCCAGCAGGAACGGCGGGACAGGGCCCCGATCTGAAGCTTTCTTT. Encoded protein: CASRNGGTGPRSEAFF. Together with reference TRBV5-1 and TRBJ1-1, the CDR3 gives the full variable domain: KAGVTQTPRYLIKTRGQQVTLSCSPISGHRSVSWYQQTPGQGLQFLFEYFSETQRNKGNFPGRFSGRQFSNSRSEMNVSTLELGDSALYLCASRNGGTGPRSEAFFGQGTRLTVV.

The V and J genes are TRBV12-3 or TRBV12-4 and TRBJ1-1; no firm D call. This CDR3 has 12 amino acids. Trimming left V 2 bases short and J 5 bases short, with 6 bases between. CDR3 in amino acids: CASSLRLTEAFF. In DNA form, the CDR3 reads TGTGCCAGCAGTTTAAGACTGACTGAAGCTTTCTTT.

This clone was detected only once. This chain links TRBV6-2 or TRBV6-3 with TRBJ1-5, with unresolved D. Germline V gives CDR1 MNHEY, CDR2 SVGEGT. The length of the CDR3 is 12 residues. Between the trimmed V and J ends, which lost 2 bases and 11 bases, there was a span of 10 bases. CDR3 coding DNA: TGTGCCAGCAGTTACGGGGAGGGAGCCCAGCATTTT. As protein: CASSYGEGAQHF.

V is TRBV5-6 and J is TRBJ2-7; D gene unclear. CDR1 is SGHDT and CDR2 is YYEEEE in the germline V gene. The CDR3 has 14 residues. Trimming removed 4 bases at V and 5 bases at J, with 16 bases between. Here the CDR3 DNA reads TGTGCCAGCAGCGGCCACATGGGCCGGGACGAGCAGTACTTC. Amino acid sequence: CASSGHMGRDEQYF.

The CDR3 protein is CASSFLGTGPFSGNTIYF. The CDR3 bases are TGTGCCAGCAGCTTTCTCGGGACAGGACCGTTCTCTGGAAACACCATATATTTT. The rearrangement uses TRBV11-2 and TRBJ1-3; TRBD1 matches at 8 bases. CDR1 and CDR2 (germline): SGHAT, FQNNGV. J gave up 0 bases and V 3 bases, and 10 bases lay outside the gene matches. This CDR3 is 18 amino acids long.

This rearrangement joins TRBV6-5 to TRBJ2-7, with TRBD2 as a possible D gene (6 bases). Trimming pared 0 bases from V and 6 bases from J, leaving 9 bases between. In germline, CDR1 is MNHEY, CDR2 SVGAGI. The CDR3 runs to 13 residues. Here the CDR3 reads CASSYSGLLEQYF. Here the CDR3 DNA reads TGTGCCAGCAGTTACTCGGGACTGCTCGAGCAGTACTTC.

The chain uses TRBV10-3 and TRBJ2-1, with 7 bases fitting TRBD2. The V gene end was trimmed by 0 bases and the J gene end by 14 bases; junction bases not matched to a gene: 7. Germline V gene lookup returns CDR1 ENHRY and CDR2 SYGVKD. This CDR3 has 13 residues. The CDR3 nucleotides read TGTGCCATCAGTGAGTCGACGGCTAGCGGAGAGTTCTTC. It encodes CAISESTASGEFF.

CDR3 sequence reads: CASSGTYNSPLHF. CDR3 in DNA: TGTGCCAGCAGTGGGACCTATAATTCACCCCTCCACTTT. The genes are TRBV28 and TRBJ1-6; D remains ambiguous. The CDR3 runs 13 residues. Trimming stripped 5 bases from V and 2 bases from J, with 4 bases between. Germline CDR1 MDHEN, CDR2 SYDVKM.

The chain joins TRBV6-2 or TRBV6-3 to TRBJ2-7, with D hard to call. Germline loops: CDR1 MNHEY, CDR2 SVGEGT. The CDR3 has 11 amino acids. Trimming stripped 5 bases from V and 6 bases from J, with 8 bases between. The CDR3 is CASSPRSEQYF. The CDR3 DNA reads TGTGCCAGCAGTCCCCGAAGCGAGCAGTACTTC.

The V and J genes are TRBV24-1 and TRBJ2-3, with TRBD1 as a possible D gene (6 bases). The CDR3 loop spans 15 amino acids. The germline V gene has CDR1 KGHDR and CDR2 SFDVKD. Trimming removed 4 bases from V and 2 bases from J, with 12 bases in between. DNA of the CDR3: TGTGCCACCAGTGACAGGGGACCGGACACAGATACGCAGTATTTT. Its translation is CATSDRGPDTDTQYF.

This rearrangement joins TRBV19 to TRBJ1-1; D perhaps matches TRBD1 (6 bases). V was shortened by 9 bases and J by 7 bases, with 18 bases between the two germline ends. This CDR3 is built from 13 residues. Germline assignment: CDR1 LNHDA and CDR2 SQIVND (reference sequence). The CDR3 loop reads CASSTTGQNEAFF. In nucleotides, the CDR3 is TGTGCCAGCAGCACCACAGGGCAGAATGAAGCTTTCTTT. The full variable domain, in which reference TRBV19 and TRBJ1-1 provide the parts outside the CDR3, is DGGITQSPKYLFRKEGQNVTLSCEQNLNHDAMYWYRQDPGQGLRLIYYSQIVNDFQKGDIAEGYSVSREKKESFPLTVTSAQKNPTAFYLCASSTTGQNEAFFGQGTRLTVV.

The rearrangement joins TRBV10-3 to TRBJ2-1; D is perhaps TRBD1 (5 bases). Per the germline V gene, CDR1 is ENHRY and CDR2 is SYGVKD. The CDR3 extends over 13 amino acids. Trimming removed 0 bases from V and 6 bases from J, with 6 bases in between. This CDR3 reads CAISESQGNEQFF. CDR3 DNA sequence: TGTGCCATCAGTGAGTCCCAGGGCAATGAGCAGTTCTTC.

The chain has TRBV27 and TRBJ1-1, with D tentatively TRBD1 (5 bases). V was trimmed by 5 bases and J by 11 bases, leaving 18 bases between them. CDR3 size: 13 residues. CDR1 is MNHEY and CDR2 is SMNVEV in the germline V gene (reference sequence). CDR3 region: CASSPTLQGTAFF. CDR3 coding DNA: TGTGCCAGCAGTCCTACCCTCCAGGGTACGGCTTTCTTT.

The rearrangement joins TRBV7-9 to TRBJ2-7; TRBD2 might be the D (5 bases). Germline CDR1 reads SEHNR; CDR2 reads FQNEAQ (reference sequence). V gave up 5 bases and J gave up 2 bases, with 16 bases separating them. The CDR3 has 15 amino acids. The CDR3 here is CASSAPVRGTYEQYF. The DNA for the CDR3 is TGTGCCAGCAGCGCCCCGGTTCGGGGTACCTACGAGCAGTACTTC. Supplemented by reference TRBV7-9 and TRBJ2-7, the full variable domain reads DTGVSQNPRHKITKRGQNVTFRCDPISEHNRLYWYRQTLGQGPEFLTYFQNEAQLEKSRLLSDRFSAERPKGSFSTLEIQRTEQGDSAMYLCASSAPVRGTYEQYFGPGTRLTVT.

J is TRBJ1-5 and V is TRBV3-1 (or the pseudogene TRBV3-2); D is perhaps TRBD1 (5 bases). The CDR3 has 14 residues. CDR1 is LGHDT and CDR2 is YNNKEL in the germline V gene (reference sequence). Trimming left V 4 bases short and J 3 bases short, with 10 bases between. The CDR3 reads CASSLRGTNQPQHF. CDR3 bases: TGTGCCAGCAGCCTTCGGGGGACCAATCAGCCCCAGCATTTT.